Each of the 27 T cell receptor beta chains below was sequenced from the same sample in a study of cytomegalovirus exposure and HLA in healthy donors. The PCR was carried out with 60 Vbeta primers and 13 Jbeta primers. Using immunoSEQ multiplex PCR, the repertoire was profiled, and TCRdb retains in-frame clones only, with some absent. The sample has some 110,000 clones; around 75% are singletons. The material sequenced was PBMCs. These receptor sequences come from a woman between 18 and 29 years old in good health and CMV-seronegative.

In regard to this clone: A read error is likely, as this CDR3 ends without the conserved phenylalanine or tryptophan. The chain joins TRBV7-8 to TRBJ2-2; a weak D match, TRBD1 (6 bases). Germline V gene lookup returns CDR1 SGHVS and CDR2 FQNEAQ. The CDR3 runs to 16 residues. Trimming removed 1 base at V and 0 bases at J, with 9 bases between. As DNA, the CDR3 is TGTGCCAGCAGCTTAGTAACAGGGCCGAACACCGGGGAGCTGTTTGTT. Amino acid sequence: CASSLVTGPNTGELFV.

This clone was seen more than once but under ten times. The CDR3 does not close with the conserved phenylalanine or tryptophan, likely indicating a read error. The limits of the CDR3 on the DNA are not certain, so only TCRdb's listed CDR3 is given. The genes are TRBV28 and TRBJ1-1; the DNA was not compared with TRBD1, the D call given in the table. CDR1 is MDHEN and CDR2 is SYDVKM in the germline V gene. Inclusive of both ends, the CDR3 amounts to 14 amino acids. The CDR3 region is CASTFFGALGEALV.

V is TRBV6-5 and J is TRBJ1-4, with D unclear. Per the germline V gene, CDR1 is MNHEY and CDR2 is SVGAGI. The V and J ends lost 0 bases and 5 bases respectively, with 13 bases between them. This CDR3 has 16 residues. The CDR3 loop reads CASSYSGVPGNEKLFF. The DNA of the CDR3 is TGTGCCAGCAGTTACTCTGGGGTGCCGGGGAATGAAAAACTGTTTTTT.

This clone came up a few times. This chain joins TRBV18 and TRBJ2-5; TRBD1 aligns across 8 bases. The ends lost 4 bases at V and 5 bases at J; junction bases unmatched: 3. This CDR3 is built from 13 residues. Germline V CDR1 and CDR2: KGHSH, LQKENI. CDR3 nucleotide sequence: TGTGCCAGCTCACGACAGGGGCGCGAGACCCAGTACTTC. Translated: CASSRQGRETQYF. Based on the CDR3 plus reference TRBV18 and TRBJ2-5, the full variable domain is NAGVMQNPRHLVRRRGQEARLRCSPMKGHSHVYWYRQLPEEGLKFMVYLQKENIIDESGMPKERFSAEFPKEGPSILRIQQVVRGDSAAYFCASSRQGRETQYFGPGTRLLVL.

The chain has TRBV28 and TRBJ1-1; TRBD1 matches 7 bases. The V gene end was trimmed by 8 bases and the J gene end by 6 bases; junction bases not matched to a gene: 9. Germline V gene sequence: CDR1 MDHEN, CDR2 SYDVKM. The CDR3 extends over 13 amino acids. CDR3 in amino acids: CASHYRGRSEAFF. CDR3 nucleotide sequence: TGTGCCAGCCACTACAGGGGAAGATCTGAAGCTTTCTTT.

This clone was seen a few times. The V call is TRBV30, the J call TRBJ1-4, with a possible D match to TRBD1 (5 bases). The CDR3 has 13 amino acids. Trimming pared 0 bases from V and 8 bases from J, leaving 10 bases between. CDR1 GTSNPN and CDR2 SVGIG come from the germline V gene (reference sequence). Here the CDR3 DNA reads TGTGCCTGGAGTGTGGGGACTGGGGAAAAACTGTTTTTT. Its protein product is CAWSVGTGEKLFF.

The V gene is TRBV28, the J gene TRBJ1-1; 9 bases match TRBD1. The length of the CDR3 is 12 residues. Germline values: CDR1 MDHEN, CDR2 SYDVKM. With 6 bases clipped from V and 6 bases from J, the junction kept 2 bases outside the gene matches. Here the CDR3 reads CASRTGGSEAFF. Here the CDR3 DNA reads TGTGCCAGCAGGACAGGGGGGTCTGAAGCTTTCTTT. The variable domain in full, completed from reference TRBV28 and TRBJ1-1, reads DVKVTQSSRYLVKRTGEKVFLECVQDMDHENMFWYRQDPGLGLRLIYFSYDVKMKEKGDIPEGYSVSREKKERFSLILESASTNQTSMYLCASRTGGSEAFFGQGTRLTVV.

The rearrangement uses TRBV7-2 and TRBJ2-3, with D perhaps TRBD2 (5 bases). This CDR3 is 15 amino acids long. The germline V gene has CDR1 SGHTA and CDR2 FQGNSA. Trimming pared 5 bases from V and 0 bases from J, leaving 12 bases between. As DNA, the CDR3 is TGTGCCAGCAGCGAAGCGGTGATTAGCACAGATACGCAGTATTTT. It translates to CASSEAVISTDTQYF.

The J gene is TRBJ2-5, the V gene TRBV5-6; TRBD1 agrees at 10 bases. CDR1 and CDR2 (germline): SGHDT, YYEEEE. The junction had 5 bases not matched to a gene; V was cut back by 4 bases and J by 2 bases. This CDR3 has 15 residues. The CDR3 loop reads CASSRRDRGQETQYF. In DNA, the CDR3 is TGTGCCAGCAGCAGAAGGGACAGGGGACAAGAGACCCAGTACTTC. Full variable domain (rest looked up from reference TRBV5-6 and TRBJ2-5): DAGVTQSPTHLIKTRGQQVTLRCSPKSGHDTVSWYQQALGQGPQFIFQYYEEEERQRGNFPDRFSGHQFPNYSSELNVNALLLGDSALYLCASSRRDRGQETQYFGPGTRLLVL.

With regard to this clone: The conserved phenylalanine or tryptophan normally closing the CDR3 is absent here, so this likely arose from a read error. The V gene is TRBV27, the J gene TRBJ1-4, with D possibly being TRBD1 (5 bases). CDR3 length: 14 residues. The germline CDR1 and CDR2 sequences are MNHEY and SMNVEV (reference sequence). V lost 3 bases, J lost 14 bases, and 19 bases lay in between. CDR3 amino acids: CASSLSRTMKILFV. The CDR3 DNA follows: TGTGCCAGCAGTTTGAGTAGGACAATGAAAATCCTGTTTGTT.

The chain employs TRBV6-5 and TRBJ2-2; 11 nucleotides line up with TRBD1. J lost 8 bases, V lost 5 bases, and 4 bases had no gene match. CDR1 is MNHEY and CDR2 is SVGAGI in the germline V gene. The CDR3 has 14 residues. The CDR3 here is CASSRTGGSGELFF. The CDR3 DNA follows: TGTGCCAGCAGTCGGACAGGGGGCTCGGGGGAGCTGTTTTTT.

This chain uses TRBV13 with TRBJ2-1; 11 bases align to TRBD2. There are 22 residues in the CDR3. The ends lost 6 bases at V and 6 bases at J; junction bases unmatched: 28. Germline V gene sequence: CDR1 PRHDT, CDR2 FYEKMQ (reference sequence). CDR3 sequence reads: CASSLKALRGETTSGGGNEQFF. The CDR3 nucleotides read TGTGCCAGCAGTTTGAAGGCTTTAAGGGGAGAAACTACTAGCGGGGGAGGCAATGAGCAGTTCTTC. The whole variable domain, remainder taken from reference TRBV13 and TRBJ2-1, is AAGVIQSPRHLIKEKRETATLKCYPIPRHDTVYWYQQGPGQDPQFLISFYEKMQSDKGSIPDRFSAQQFSDYHSELNMSSLELGDSALYFCASSLKALRGETTSGGGNEQFFGPGTRLTVL.

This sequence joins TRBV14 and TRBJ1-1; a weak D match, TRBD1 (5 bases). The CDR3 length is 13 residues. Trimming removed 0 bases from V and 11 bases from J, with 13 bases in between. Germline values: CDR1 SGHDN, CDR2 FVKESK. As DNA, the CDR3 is TGTGCCAGCAGCCAAGAGGGGCCTAGTAGGGCTTTCTTT. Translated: CASSQEGPSRAFF.

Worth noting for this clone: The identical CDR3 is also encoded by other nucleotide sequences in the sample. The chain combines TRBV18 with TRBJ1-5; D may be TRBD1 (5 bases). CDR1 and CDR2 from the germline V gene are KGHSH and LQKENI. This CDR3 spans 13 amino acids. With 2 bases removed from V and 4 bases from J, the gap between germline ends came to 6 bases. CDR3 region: CASSPDRNQPQHF. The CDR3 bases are TGTGCCAGCTCACCAGACAGAAATCAGCCCCAGCATTTT.

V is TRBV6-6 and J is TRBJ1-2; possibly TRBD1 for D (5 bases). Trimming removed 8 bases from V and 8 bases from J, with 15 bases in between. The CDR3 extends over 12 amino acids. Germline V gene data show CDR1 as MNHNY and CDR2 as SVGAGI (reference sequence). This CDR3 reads CASHYGGRGYTF. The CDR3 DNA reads TGTGCCAGCCACTACGGGGGGAGAGGCTACACCTTC.

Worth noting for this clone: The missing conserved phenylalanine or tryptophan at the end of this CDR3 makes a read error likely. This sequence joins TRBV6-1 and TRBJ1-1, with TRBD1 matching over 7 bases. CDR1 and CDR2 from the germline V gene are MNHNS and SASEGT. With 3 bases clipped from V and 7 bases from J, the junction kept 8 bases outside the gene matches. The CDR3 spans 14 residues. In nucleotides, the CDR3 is TGTGCCAGCAGTGAGCAGACAGGGAGTAGTGAAGCTTTCGTT. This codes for CASSEQTGSSEAFV.

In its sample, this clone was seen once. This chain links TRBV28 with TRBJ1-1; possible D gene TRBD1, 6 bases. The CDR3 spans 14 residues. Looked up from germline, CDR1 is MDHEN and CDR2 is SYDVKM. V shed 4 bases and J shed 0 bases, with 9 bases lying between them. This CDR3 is CASSSPGVNTEAFF. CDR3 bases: TGTGCCAGCAGTTCCCCAGGGGTGAACACTGAAGCTTTCTTT.

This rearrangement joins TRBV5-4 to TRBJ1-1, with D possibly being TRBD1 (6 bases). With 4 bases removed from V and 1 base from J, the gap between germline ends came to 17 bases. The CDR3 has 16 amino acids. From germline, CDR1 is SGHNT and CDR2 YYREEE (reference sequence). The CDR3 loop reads CASSPFQTGTNTEAFF. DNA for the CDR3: TGTGCCAGCAGCCCCTTCCAAACAGGGACGAACACTGAAGCTTTCTTT.

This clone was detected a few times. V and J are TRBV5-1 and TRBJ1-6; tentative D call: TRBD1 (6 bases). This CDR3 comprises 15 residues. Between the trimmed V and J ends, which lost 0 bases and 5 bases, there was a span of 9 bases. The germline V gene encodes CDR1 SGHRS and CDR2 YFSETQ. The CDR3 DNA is TGCGCCAGCAGCTTGGGGGGACAAAATAATTCACCCCTCCACTTT. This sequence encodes CASSLGGQNNSPLHF.

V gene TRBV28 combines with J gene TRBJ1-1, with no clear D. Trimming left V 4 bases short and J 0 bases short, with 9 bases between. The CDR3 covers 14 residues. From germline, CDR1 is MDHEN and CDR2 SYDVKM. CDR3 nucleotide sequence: TGTGCCAGCAGTTCCCTATCTTTGAACACTGAAGCTTTCTTT. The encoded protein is CASSSLSLNTEAFF.

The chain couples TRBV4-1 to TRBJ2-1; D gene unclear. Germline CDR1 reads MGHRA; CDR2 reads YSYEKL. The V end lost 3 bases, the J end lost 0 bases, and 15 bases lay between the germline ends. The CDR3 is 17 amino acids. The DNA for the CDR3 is TGCGCCAGCAGCCACCCTCGGGTCGGTTACTCCTACAATGAGCAGTTCTTC. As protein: CASSHPRVGYSYNEQFF.

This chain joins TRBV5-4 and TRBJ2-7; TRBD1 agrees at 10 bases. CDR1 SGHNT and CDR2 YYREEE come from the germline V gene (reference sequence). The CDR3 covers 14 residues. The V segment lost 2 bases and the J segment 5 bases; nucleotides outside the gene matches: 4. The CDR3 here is CASSFRDRGDEQYF. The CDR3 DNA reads TGTGCCAGCAGCTTCAGGGACAGGGGAGACGAGCAGTACTTC. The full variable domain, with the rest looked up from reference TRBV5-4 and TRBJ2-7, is ETGVTQSPTHLIKTRGQQVTLRCSSQSGHNTVSWYQQALGQGPQFIFQYYREEENGRGNFPPRFSGLQFPNYSSELNVNALELDDSALYLCASSFRDRGDEQYFGPGTRLTVT.

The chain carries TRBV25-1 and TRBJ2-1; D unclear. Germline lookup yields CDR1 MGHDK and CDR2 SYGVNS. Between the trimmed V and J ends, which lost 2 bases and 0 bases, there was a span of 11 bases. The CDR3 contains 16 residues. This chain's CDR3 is CASSESAPSSYNEQFF. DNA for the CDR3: TGTGCCAGCAGTGAAAGTGCGCCGAGCTCCTACAATGAGCAGTTCTTC.

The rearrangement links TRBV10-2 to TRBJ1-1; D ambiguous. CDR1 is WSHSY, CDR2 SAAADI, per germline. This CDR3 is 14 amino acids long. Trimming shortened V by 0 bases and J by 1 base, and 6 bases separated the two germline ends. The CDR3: CASSESRGNTEAFF. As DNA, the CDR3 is TGCGCCAGCAGTGAGTCGCGGGGGAACACTGAAGCTTTCTTT.

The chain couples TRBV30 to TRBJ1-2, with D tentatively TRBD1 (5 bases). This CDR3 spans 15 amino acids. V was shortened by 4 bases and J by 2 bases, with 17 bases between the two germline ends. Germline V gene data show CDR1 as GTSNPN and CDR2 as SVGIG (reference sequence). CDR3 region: CAWTLRDSGNYGYTF. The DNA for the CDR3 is TGTGCCTGGACCCTCCGGGACTCCGGGAACTATGGCTACACCTTC.

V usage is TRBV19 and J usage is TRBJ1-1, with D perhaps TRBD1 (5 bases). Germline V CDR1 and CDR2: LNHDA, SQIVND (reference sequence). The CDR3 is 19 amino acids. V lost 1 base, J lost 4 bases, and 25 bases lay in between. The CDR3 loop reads CASSIASFSSRVSSTEAFF. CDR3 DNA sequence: TGTGCCAGTAGTATAGCCAGCTTTTCTTCCAGGGTCTCTAGCACTGAAGCTTTCTTT. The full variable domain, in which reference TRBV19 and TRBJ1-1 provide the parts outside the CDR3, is DGGITQSPKYLFRKEGQNVTLSCEQNLNHDAMYWYRQDPGQGLRLIYYSQIVNDFQKGDIAEGYSVSREKKESFPLTVTSAQKNPTAFYLCASSIASFSSRVSSTEAFFGQGTRLTVV.

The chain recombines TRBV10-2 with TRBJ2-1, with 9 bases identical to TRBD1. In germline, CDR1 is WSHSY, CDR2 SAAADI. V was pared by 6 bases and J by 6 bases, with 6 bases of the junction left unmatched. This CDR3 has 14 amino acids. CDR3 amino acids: CASSRDRVVNEQFF. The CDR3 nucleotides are TGCGCCAGCAGCCGGGACAGGGTAGTCAATGAGCAGTTCTTC.